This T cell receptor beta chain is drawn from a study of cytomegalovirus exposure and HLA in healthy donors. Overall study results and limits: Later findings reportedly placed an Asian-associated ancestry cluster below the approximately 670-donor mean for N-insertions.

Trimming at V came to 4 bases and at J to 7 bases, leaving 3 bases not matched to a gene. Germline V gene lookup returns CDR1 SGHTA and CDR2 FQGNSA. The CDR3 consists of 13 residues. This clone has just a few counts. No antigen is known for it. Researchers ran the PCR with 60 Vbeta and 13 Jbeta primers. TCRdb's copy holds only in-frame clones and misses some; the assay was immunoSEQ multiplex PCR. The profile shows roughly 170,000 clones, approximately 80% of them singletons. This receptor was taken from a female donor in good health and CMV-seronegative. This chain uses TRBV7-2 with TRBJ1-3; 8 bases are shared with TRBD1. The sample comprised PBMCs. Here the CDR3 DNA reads TGTGCCAGCAGCTCTCGGACAGGGAACACCATATATTTT. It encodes CASSSRTGNTIYF.